Here is one T cell receptor (beta chain) with its context. This sample stems from a study of T cell changes during pregnancy in multiple sclerosis. The CDR3 is made up of 13 amino acids. Germline V gene lookup returns CDR1 GTSNPN and CDR2 SVGIG (reference sequence). V was clipped by 4 bases and J by 9 bases; unmatched bases: 10. Sequenced by immunoSEQ multiplex PCR; TCRdb stores in-frame clones only, minus some. Among fewer than 80,000 clones listed, 85% to 95% were seen once. Sequencing was performed on peripheral blood, taken in the third trimester of pregnancy. This chain connects TRBV30 to TRBJ2-3; 7 nucleotides agree with TRBD2. The receptor's source is a female donor in good health, enrolled as a control in a pregnancy study. CDR3: CAWTWGRVKTQYF. For the CDR3, the DNA is TGTGCCTGGACATGGGGGAGGGTCAAGACGCAGTATTTT. Drawing the rest from reference TRBV30 and TRBJ2-3, the complete variable domain is SQTIHQWPATLVQPVGSPLSLECTVEGTSNPNLYWYRQAAGRGLQLLFYSVGIGQISSEVPQNLSASRPQDRQFILSSKKLLLSDSGFYLCAWTWGRVKTQYFGPGTRLTVL.